One sample yielded the 26 T cell receptor beta chains listed below, sequenced in a study of CD8 T cells in ankylosing spondylitis. These TCRs are of unknown antigen specificity. In TCRdb, the 5' RACE reads were re-called with MiXCR into one record per CDR3 protein. Counted here are roughly 670,000 distinct CDR3 sequences, around 19% occurring once; the ten biggest clones make up about a fifth. Study-wide results and caveats: A motif in TCR beta, a set of eight or nine highly homologous variants, appeared characteristic of ankylosing spondylitis blood.

The sample comprised blood, either unsorted or a sorted T cell fraction (not recorded which). These receptors were obtained from a male donor with ankylosing spondylitis.

The chain combines TRBV6-5 with TRBJ1-5; D is undetermined. Germline loops: CDR1 MNHEY, CDR2 SVGAGI. V was shortened by 2 bases and J by 11 bases, with 10 bases between the two germline ends. This CDR3 is 12 amino acids long. CDR3 region: CASSYERKAQHF. The CDR3, as DNA: TGTGCCAGCAGTTACGAGCGGAAGGCCCAGCATTTT.

The chain is built from TRBV28 and TRBJ1-5; D possibly corresponds to TRBD1 (5 bases). CDR1 is MDHEN, CDR2 SYDVKM, per germline. Trimming cost V 5 bases and J 2 bases, with 16 bases left between them. The CDR3 has 16 amino acids. For the CDR3, the DNA is TGTGCCAGCAGTACTTTCCAGGGAGGGGGCAATCAGCCCCAGCATTTT. Encoded protein: CASSTFQGGGNQPQHF.

This clonotype was observed a handful of times. The genes are TRBV7-2 and TRBJ1-1; 8 bases are shared with TRBD1. CDR3 size: 14 residues. Trimming took 2 bases from V and 5 from J; bases not matched to a gene: 4. Germline CDR1 reads SGHTA; CDR2 reads FQGNSA. In nucleotides, the CDR3 is TGTGCCAGCAGCTTAAAACAGGGGGTAACTGAAGCTTTCTTT. Translated, it gives CASSLKQGVTEAFF. The variable domain in full, completed from reference TRBV7-2 and TRBJ1-1, reads GAGVSQSPSNKVTEKGKDVELRCDPISGHTALYWYRQSLGQGLEFLIYFQGNSAPDKSGLPSDRFSAERTGGSVSTLTIQRTQQEDSAVYLCASSLKQGVTEAFFGQGTRLTVV.

This clonotype showed up just a few times. V is TRBV27 and J is TRBJ1-1; no reliable D call. The CDR3 sequence is 13 residues long. V was trimmed by 5 bases and J by 2 bases, leaving 9 bases between them. From germline, CDR1 is MNHEY and CDR2 SMNVEV (reference sequence). The CDR3 DNA reads TGTGCCAGCAGTGTGACAACCAACACTGAAGCTTTCTTT. Translated: CASSVTTNTEAFF.

The J gene is TRBJ1-1, the V gene TRBV12-3 or TRBV12-4; D is possibly TRBD1 (5 bases). The V end was cut by 2 bases, the J end by 6 bases, with 13 bases between. The CDR3 runs to 14 residues. In DNA form, the CDR3 reads TGTGCCAGCAGTTTATGGGGGTTCGGCGCTGAAGCTTTCTTT. This translates into CASSLWGFGAEAFF.

This sequence joins TRBV11-2 and TRBJ2-5, with no clear D. Trimming removed 3 bases at V and 4 bases at J, with 12 bases between. CDR3 length equals 14 residues. Germline V CDR1 and CDR2: SGHAT, FQNNGV. For the CDR3, the DNA is TGTGCCAGCAGCTTTGGGGTTGGGATAGAGACCCAGTACTTC. It specifies CASSFGVGIETQYF. Using reference TRBV11-2 and TRBJ2-5 for the parts outside the CDR3, the full variable domain is EAGVAQSPRYKIIEKRQSVAFWCNPISGHATLYWYQQILGQGPKLLIQFQNNGVVDDSQLPKDRFSAERLKGVDSTLKIQPAKLEDSAVYLCASSFGVGIETQYFGPGTRLLVL.

This clonotype was observed a few times. The chain has TRBV24-1 and TRBJ2-7; perhaps TRBD2 as D (5 bases). CDR1 and CDR2 (germline): KGHDR, SFDVKD. V lost 3 bases and J lost 2, with 28 bases in between. This CDR3 contains 20 residues. The CDR3 region is CATSDPATNLNSGNTYEQYF. The CDR3 DNA is TGTGCCACCAGTGATCCAGCGACAAACCTCAATTCGGGAAACACCTACGAGCAGTACTTC.

This clonotype showed up just a few times. The chain is built from TRBV5-6 and TRBJ1-1; a possible D gene is TRBD1 (5 bases). Trimming pared 0 bases from V and 3 bases from J, leaving 6 bases between. This CDR3 has 13 residues. CDR1 and CDR2 (germline): SGHDT, YYEEEE. The CDR3 coding sequence is TGTGCCAGCAGCTTGGTACAGGACACTGAAGCTTTCTTT. It encodes CASSLVQDTEAFF.

This clonotype was seen a few times. The chain has TRBV11-2 and TRBJ2-3; D is unresolved. The CDR3 has 11 residues. V lost 3 bases and J lost 6, with 4 bases in between. Germline assignment: CDR1 SGHAT and CDR2 FQNNGV. CDR3 sequence (DNA): TGTGCCAGCAGCTTTGAGGATACGCAGTATTTT. It encodes CASSFEDTQYF.

The chain carries TRBV11-2 and TRBJ2-1; a possible D gene is TRBD1 (6 bases). V was cut by 0 bases and J by 4 bases, with 16 bases left in between. This CDR3 has 17 amino acids. Germline V gene sequence: CDR1 SGHAT, CDR2 FQNNGV. CDR3 residues: CASSLEGGWLGYNEQFF. CDR3 bases: TGTGCCAGCAGCTTAGAAGGGGGTTGGCTAGGATACAATGAGCAGTTCTTC. The entire variable domain, with the rest obtained from reference TRBV11-2 and TRBJ2-1, is as follows: EAGVAQSPRYKIIEKRQSVAFWCNPISGHATLYWYQQILGQGPKLLIQFQNNGVVDDSQLPKDRFSAERLKGVDSTLKIQPAKLEDSAVYLCASSLEGGWLGYNEQFFGPGTRLTVL.

This clonotype was recorded a few times. The rearrangement joins TRBV29-1 to TRBJ1-2; D gene ambiguous. Germline V gene lookup returns CDR1 SQVTM and CDR2 ANQGSEA. The CDR3 sequence is 14 residues long. The ends were cut back, 3 bases at V and 1 base at J, with 12 bases in the middle. The CDR3 protein is CSVDAGAINYGYTF. In nucleotides, the CDR3 is TGCAGCGTTGACGCCGGAGCCATTAACTATGGCTACACCTTC.

This clonotype was detected many times. The chain is built from TRBV18 and TRBJ2-1; D may be TRBD1 (6 bases). The CDR3 runs 15 residues. Germline CDR1 and CDR2: KGHSH and LQKENI. The V and J ends lost 5 bases and 0 bases respectively, with 11 bases between them. This chain's CDR3 is CASSKGGASYNEQFF. For the CDR3, the DNA is TGTGCCAGCTCAAAAGGGGGTGCCTCCTACAATGAGCAGTTCTTC.

The rearrangement uses TRBV6-1 and TRBJ2-1; TRBD2 matches at 7 bases. Trimming took 6 bases from V and 7 from J; bases not matched to a gene: 12. CDR1 MNHNS and CDR2 SASEGT come from the germline V gene. The CDR3 is made up of 15 amino acids. CDR3 nucleotides: TGTGCCAGCAGCATTTTGGGGGGGGGAGAAAATGAGCAGTTCTTC. Translation gives CASSILGGGENEQFF.

This clonotype was detected a few times. This sequence joins TRBV20-1 and TRBJ1-2, with TRBD1 matching 9 bases. Per the germline V gene, CDR1 is DFQATT and CDR2 is SNEGSKA (reference sequence). The ends lost 6 bases at V and 8 bases at J; junction bases unmatched: 7. The CDR3 loop spans 12 amino acids. The chain's CDR3 is CSALQGAQGYTF. CDR3 sequence (DNA): TGCAGTGCGCTACAGGGGGCGCAGGGCTACACCTTC.

This clonotype was seen a few times. The chain combines TRBV6-5 with TRBJ2-2; D uncertain. The germline CDR1 and CDR2 sequences are MNHEY and SVGAGI. V gave up 0 bases and J gave up 4 bases, with 12 bases separating them. CDR3 length: 16 amino acids. The CDR3 DNA reads as TGTGCCAGCAGTTACTCATTAGCAGGTGGCACCGGGGAGCTGTTTTTT. Translating gives CASSYSLAGGTGELFF.

Notes on this clonotype: The germline gene is not matched at one end of the junction; a read error may be the cause. The chain combines TRBV7-7 with TRBJ2-2; D is undetermined. The length of the CDR3 is 14 residues. The V gene's germline CDR1 is SSHAT and CDR2 FNYEAQ (reference sequence). CDR3 bases: TGTGCTAGCAGCTTAAGGTGGGACACCGGGGAGCTGTTTTTT. It yields the protein CASSLRWDTGELFF.

This clonotype was seen only a few times. This rearrangement joins TRBV28 to TRBJ1-6; 8 bases match TRBD1. The length of the CDR3 is 15 residues. The germline gives CDR1 MDHEN, CDR2 SYDVKM. Trimming took 4 bases from V and 7 from J; bases not matched to a gene: 6. CDR3: CASSSLDRGNSPLHF. As DNA, the CDR3 is TGTGCCAGCAGTTCGCTTGACAGGGGAAATTCACCCCTCCACTTT. Together with reference TRBV28 and TRBJ1-6, the CDR3 gives the full variable domain: DVKVTQSSRYLVKRTGEKVFLECVQDMDHENMFWYRQDPGLGLRLIYFSYDVKMKEKGDIPEGYSVSREKKERFSLILESASTNQTSMYLCASSSLDRGNSPLHFGNGTRLTVT.

The rearrangement uses TRBV20-1 and TRBJ2-5; 14 nucleotides agree with TRBD2. CDR1 DFQATT and CDR2 SNEGSKA come from the germline V gene (reference sequence). The V segment lost 3 bases and the J segment 5 bases; nucleotides outside the gene matches: 11. This CDR3 comprises 17 residues. The CDR3 coding sequence is TGCAGTGCTAGCCACCTGACTAGCGGGAGGGCCGCGGAGACCCAGTACTTC. This encodes CSASHLTSGRAAETQYF.

The chain is built from TRBV5-1 and TRBJ2-7, with 9 nucleotides matching TRBD2. There are 15 residues in the CDR3. Germline lookup yields CDR1 SGHRS and CDR2 YFSETQ. The V gene end was trimmed by 4 bases and the J gene end by 4 bases; junction bases not matched to a gene: 9. The CDR3 sequence is CASSPLVREGYEQYF. The CDR3 coding sequence is TGCGCCAGCAGCCCATTAGTGCGGGAGGGGTACGAGCAGTACTTC.

The CDR3 sequence: CASSPVRGQMAEAFF. CDR3 nucleotide sequence: TGTGCCAGCAGCCCCGTGCGGGGGCAGATGGCTGAAGCTTTCTTT. This chain links TRBV7-8 with TRBJ1-1; a weak D match, TRBD1 (6 bases). The germline V and J ends were trimmed by 5 bases and 6 bases, with 19 bases remaining between them. In germline, CDR1 is SGHVS, CDR2 FQNEAQ. There are 15 residues in the CDR3.

The chain recombines TRBV20-1 with TRBJ1-5, with TRBD1 identical over 10 bases. This CDR3 spans 16 amino acids. Germline assignment: CDR1 DFQATT and CDR2 SNEGSKA (reference sequence). The V gene end was trimmed by 1 base and the J gene end by 2 bases; junction bases not matched to a gene: 5. CDR3 DNA sequence: TGCAGTGCTAGAGTGGGGACAGGGGACGGCAATCAGCCCCAGCATTTT. This sequence encodes CSARVGTGDGNQPQHF.

This chain links TRBV2 with TRBJ2-7; D unresolved. CDR1 is SNHLY and CDR2 is FYNNEI in the germline V gene. V shed 6 bases and J shed 6 bases, with 9 bases lying between them. This CDR3 region has 11 residues. The CDR3 reads CASSNYGEQYF. The CDR3 coding sequence is TGTGCCAGCAGCAACTATGGCGAGCAGTACTTC.

The chain has TRBV9 and TRBJ2-5; D may be TRBD1 (7 bases). Germline CDR1 SGDLS, CDR2 YYNGEE. CDR3 size: 15 residues. V was pared by 2 bases and J by 5 bases, with 16 bases between. The DNA of the CDR3 is TGTGCCAGCAGCGTGGGGGGACAGCCGCGGGAGACCCAGTACTTC. Translation gives CASSVGGQPRETQYF.

The chain uses TRBV13 and TRBJ2-6, with 7 nucleotides matching TRBD1. V was pared by 5 bases and J by 2 bases, with 6 bases of the junction left unmatched. Looked up from germline, CDR1 is PRHDT and CDR2 is FYEKMQ (reference sequence). The CDR3 loop spans 16 amino acids. The CDR3 protein is CASSQERGPGANVLTF. DNA for the CDR3: TGTGCCAGCAGCCAGGAGAGGGGGCCTGGGGCCAACGTCCTGACTTTC.

This chain joins TRBV12-3 or TRBV12-4 and TRBJ1-6, with D possibly being TRBD1 (5 bases). The CDR3 length is 14 residues. V dropped 3 bases and J dropped 8 bases, with 11 bases sitting between them. This CDR3 reads CASSFAGIDSPLHF. In nucleotides, the CDR3 is TGTGCCAGCAGTTTTGCAGGGATAGATTCACCCCTCCACTTT.

The chain has TRBV4-3 and TRBJ2-3, with 15 nucleotides matching TRBD2. CDR3 length: 16 amino acids. The ends lost 1 base at V and 5 bases at J; junction bases unmatched: 1. Germline V gene sequence: CDR1 LGHNA, CDR2 YSLEER. This CDR3 is CASSQGGLAGGDTQYF. In DNA form, the CDR3 reads TGCGCCAGCAGCCAAGGGGGACTAGCGGGAGGAGATACGCAGTATTTT.